The 23 T cell receptor beta chains given below trace back to one sample, sequenced in a study of PD-1 blockade in classical Hodgkin lymphoma. The data were produced by immunoSEQ multiplex PCR, yet TCRdb's version contains in-frame clones alone and is incomplete. Among about 96,000 clones listed, roughly 91% were seen once. Time point of the sample: cycle 4 day 1 (C4D1), after less than 7 weeks of nivolumab. There was relapse after autologous stem cell transplantation in every patient, and there was variation in brentuximab vedotin exposure. The material was peripheral blood mononuclear cells (PBMCs), obtained before the fourth cycle of nivolumab. The receptors originated from a human donor with classical Hodgkin lymphoma.

As DNA, the CDR3 is TGTGCCAGCAGCCCCACCCCTCTCACTGAAGCTTTCTTT. It is translated as CASSPTPLTEAFF. The chain uses TRBV6-5 and TRBJ1-1; D is unresolved. Germline V gene sequence: CDR1 MNHEY, CDR2 SVGAGI. The CDR3 is made up of 13 amino acids. The V end lost 6 bases, the J end lost 4 bases, and 12 bases lay between the germline ends.

This chain links TRBV7-9 with TRBJ1-2; the D is unclear. Looked up from germline, CDR1 is SEHNR and CDR2 is FQNEAQ (reference sequence). Trimming pared 7 bases from V and 0 bases from J, leaving 12 bases between. The CDR3 is 14 residues long. This CDR3 reads CASTLPSTNYGYTF. The CDR3, as DNA: TGTGCCAGCACCCTTCCGAGCACTAACTATGGCTACACCTTC.

The chain is built from TRBV21-1 and TRBJ2-4. TRBV21-1 is a listed pseudogene. This CDR3 is 11 amino acids long. CDR3 sequence reads: CASRNRDHLYF. The CDR3 DNA sequence: TGTGCCAGCAGGAACCGGGACCACCTGTACTTC.

This sequence joins TRBV25-1 and TRBJ2-2; 12 nucleotides align to TRBD2. This CDR3 is 18 amino acids long. Unmatched junction bases numbered 7, after V lost 4 bases and J lost 1 base. From germline, CDR1 is MGHDK and CDR2 SYGVNS. This CDR3 reads CASSATSGSPENTGELFF. CDR3 coding DNA: TGTGCCAGCAGTGCGACTAGCGGGAGTCCCGAGAACACCGGGGAGCTGTTTTTT.

The chain couples TRBV4-1 to TRBJ1-2; D may be TRBD1 (5 bases). V lost 3 bases and J 3 bases, leaving 8 bases between the germline ends. The CDR3 consists of 13 residues. Germline V lookup: CDR1 MGHRA, CDR2 YSYEKL. CDR3 coding DNA: TGCGCCAGCAGCCAGGGGGGTTACTATGGCTACACCTTC. Translation gives CASSQGGYYGYTF.

The gene calls are TRBV7-6 and TRBJ1-5, with unresolved D. This CDR3 spans 13 amino acids. Germline lookup yields CDR1 SGHVS and CDR2 FNYEAQ. Between the trimmed V and J ends, which lost 4 bases and 10 bases, there was a span of 14 bases. CDR3 coding DNA: TGTGCCAGCAGCTCTGGACTGTTGAATCCCCAGCATTTT. Translating it yields CASSSGLLNPQHF.

The rearrangement joins TRBV27 to TRBJ2-4; weak D call: TRBD2 (5 bases). CDR3 length: 16 amino acids. Germline-derived CDR1 and CDR2 are MNHEY and SMNVEV (reference sequence). V lost 3 bases and J lost 1, with 13 bases in between. As DNA, the CDR3 is TGTGCCAGCAGTTTTGCAGCCTCGGGGGCCAAAAACATTCAGTACTTC. The encoded protein is CASSFAASGAKNIQYF.

The chain is built from TRBV28 and TRBJ2-5; D is unresolved. V was pared by 5 bases and J by 5 bases, with 6 bases between. From germline, CDR1 is MDHEN and CDR2 SYDVKM. This CDR3 is 11 amino acids long. The CDR3 protein is CASSPQETQYF. Here the CDR3 DNA reads TGTGCCAGCAGTCCGCAGGAGACCCAGTACTTC.

J is TRBJ2-1 and V is TRBV10-1; no clear D gene. The ends were cut back, 6 bases at V and 13 bases at J, with 4 bases in the middle. This CDR3 comprises 8 residues. Germline CDR1 WNHNN, CDR2 SYGVQD (reference sequence). CDR3 nucleotides: TGCGCCAGCAGGGGACAGTTCTTC. Residues: CASRGQFF.

The chain carries TRBV30 and TRBJ2-1, with 9 bases lining up with TRBD2. The CDR3 sequence is 16 residues long. The V gene end was trimmed by 0 bases and the J gene end by 4 bases; junction bases not matched to a gene: 7. Germline values: CDR1 GTSNPN, CDR2 SVGIG (reference sequence). CDR3 region: CAWSVPQTSGYNEQFF. In nucleotides, the CDR3 is TGTGCCTGGAGTGTCCCTCAGACTAGCGGATACAATGAGCAGTTCTTC.

CDR3 amino acids: CASSPPYDSYEQYF. CDR3 nucleotide sequence: TGTGCCAGCTCACCACCGTATGACTCCTACGAGCAGTACTTC. This chain joins TRBV18 and TRBJ2-7; no definite D call. Trimming left V 0 bases short and J 0 bases short, with 6 bases between. The CDR3 extends over 14 amino acids. CDR1 is KGHSH and CDR2 is LQKENI in the germline V gene.

The V gene is TRBV4-1, the J gene TRBJ2-3, with TRBD1 matching over 10 bases. Trimming at V came to 4 bases and at J to 0 bases, leaving 10 bases not matched to a gene. CDR1 is MGHRA, CDR2 YSYEKL, per germline. CDR3 size: 18 residues. CDR3 nucleotide sequence: TGCGCCAGCAGCCCATATGTCCCGGGACAGGGGAGCACAGATACGCAGTATTTT. Encoded protein: CASSPYVPGQGSTDTQYF.

The chain uses TRBV5-6 and TRBJ2-1; 12 bases align to TRBD2. CDR1 and CDR2 (germline): SGHDT, YYEEEE. V lost 4 bases to trimming and J lost 8 bases; unmatched junction nucleotides: 10. This CDR3 spans 16 amino acids. The CDR3 bases are TGTGCCAGCAGCGCACAACTAGCGGGAGGCTGGGATGAGCAGTTCTTC. It codes for CASSAQLAGGWDEQFF.

This chain connects TRBV6-1 to TRBJ1-1; a weak D match, TRBD1 (6 bases). Deletions cut 6 bases from V and 4 bases from J, with 18 bases between. CDR1 and CDR2 from the germline V gene are MNHNS and SASEGT. The CDR3 runs 15 residues. The CDR3: CASREQQGGGTEAFF. As DNA, the CDR3 is TGTGCCAGCAGGGAACAGCAAGGGGGAGGCACTGAAGCTTTCTTT.

This clone appeared a single time. V and J are TRBV28 and TRBJ1-5; D uncertain. There are 16 residues in the CDR3. Trimming took off 1 base at V and 7 bases at J, with 17 bases between the two ends. Per the germline V gene, CDR1 is MDHEN and CDR2 is SYDVKM. CDR3 sequence (DNA): TGTGCCAGCAGTTTATCGGCAGGACTAGGAGGCCAGCCCCAGCATTTT. This encodes CASSLSAGLGGQPQHF.

The J gene is TRBJ2-7, the V gene TRBV7-2; D may be TRBD1 (5 bases). Germline V lookup: CDR1 SGHTA, CDR2 FQGNSA. Trimming cost V 0 bases and J 6 bases, with 12 bases left between them. The CDR3 is 14 amino acids. The CDR3 DNA reads TGTGCCAGCAGCTTAGCGGCCCCAGGGATCGAGCAGTACTTC. Amino acid sequence: CASSLAAPGIEQYF.

The chain uses TRBV6-1 and TRBJ2-7; D remains unclear. CDR3 size: 18 residues. Trimming removed 3 bases from V and 3 bases from J, with 24 bases in between. The germline gives CDR1 MNHNS, CDR2 SASEGT. As DNA, the CDR3 is TGTGCCAGCAGTGAGGCCGTATTCCTAGGCTACCAACTCTACGAGCAGTACTTC. As protein: CASSEAVFLGYQLYEQYF.

The V gene is TRBV27, the J gene TRBJ2-7; 9 bases fit TRBD1. The CDR3 has 15 residues. Germline-derived CDR1 and CDR2 are MNHEY and SMNVEV (reference sequence). V lost 4 bases, J lost 2 bases, and 6 bases stayed unmatched. The CDR3 region is CASSSPRTGAYEQYF. The CDR3 coding sequence is TGTGCCAGCAGTTCCCCTCGGACAGGGGCCTACGAGCAGTACTTC.

The rearrangement links TRBV4-1 to TRBJ1-2; 8 bases agree with TRBD1. The length of the CDR3 is 21 residues. The germline V gene encodes CDR1 MGHRA and CDR2 YSYEKL. V gave up 2 bases and J gave up 4 bases; unmatched junction bases: 24. The CDR3 DNA sequence: TGCGCCAGCAGCCAACCTCGATGGGGGGCCGAAGGCAGGGGGCTTGGCTATGGCTACACCTTC. It yields the protein CASSQPRWGAEGRGLGYGYTF.

The rearrangement links TRBV7-8 to TRBJ2-7, with D hard to call. Looked up from germline, CDR1 is SGHVS and CDR2 is FQNEAQ. The CDR3 is 13 amino acids. Between the trimmed V and J ends, which lost 5 bases and 2 bases, there was a span of 10 bases. The chain's CDR3 is CASSPAPTYEQYF. CDR3 bases: TGTGCCAGCAGCCCGGCACCGACCTACGAGCAGTACTTC.

The chain links TRBV19 to TRBJ2-7; 9 nucleotides line up with TRBD1. CDR1 is LNHDA, CDR2 SQIVND, per germline (reference sequence). The CDR3 spans 14 residues. Trimming took 8 bases from V and 5 from J; bases not matched to a gene: 10. CDR3 protein: CASFRDRVSDEQYF. The CDR3 DNA follows: TGTGCCAGTTTTAGGGACAGGGTGAGCGACGAGCAGTACTTC. The variable domain in full, with the rest retrieved from reference TRBV19 and TRBJ2-7, is DGGITQSPKYLFRKEGQNVTLSCEQNLNHDAMYWYRQDPGQGLRLIYYSQIVNDFQKGDIAEGYSVSREKKESFPLTVTSAQKNPTAFYLCASFRDRVSDEQYFGPGTRLTVT.

This chain connects TRBV28 to TRBJ2-7, with 7 bases fitting TRBD1. Germline trimming cut 5 bases from V and 7 bases from J; bases unmatched to any gene: 11. The CDR3 has 14 amino acids. In germline, CDR1 is MDHEN, CDR2 SYDVKM. CDR3 coding DNA: TGTGCCAGCAGTCTAACCGGGACAGCGAGAGAGCAGTACTTC. Translation: CASSLTGTAREQYF.

The rearrangement uses TRBV15 and TRBJ1-1; no clear D. V lost 3 bases and J lost 0, with 5 bases in between. The CDR3 runs to 13 residues. Germline assignment: CDR1 LNHNV and CDR2 YYDKDF (reference sequence). In DNA, the CDR3 is TGTGCCACCAGCAGTCCCATGAACACTGAAGCTTTCTTT. This sequence encodes CATSSPMNTEAFF. The full variable domain, completed using reference TRBV15 and TRBJ1-1, is DAMVIQNPRYQVTQFGKPVTLSCSQTLNHNVMYWYQQKSSQAPKLLFHYYDKDFNNEADTPDNFQSRRPNTSFCFLDIRSPGLGDTAMYLCATSSPMNTEAFFGQGTRLTVV.